This T cell receptor (beta chain) stems from a study of cytomegalovirus exposure and HLA in healthy donors. Study overall: The approximately 120 validation repertoires, a later analysis reported, used the same platform as the roughly 700 repertoires from the first cohort. Findings and limits, study-wide: Rare TCR sequences dominated, though some public TCRs recurred in many donors. The investigators catalogued under 200 TCR beta chains as cytomegalovirus-associated. Among the CMV-associated chains, three were confirmed in vitro as specific for CMV antigens.

CDR1 and CDR2 (germline): SSHAT, FNYEAQ (reference sequence). This CDR3 region has 14 residues. The assay was immunoSEQ multiplex PCR, and TCRdb's table has in-frame clones only and misses some. Among roughly 86,000 clones listed, approximately 95% were seen once. This clone was seen a single time. The antigen remains unidentified. A read error may produce the germline difference seen at one junction end. The sample consisted of PBMCs. The gene calls are TRBV7-7 and TRBJ2-3, with D perhaps matching TRBD2 (6 bases). This receptor was obtained from a man aged 18 to 29 in good health and CMV-seropositive. CDR3 region: CASSPIGGTDTQYF. DNA of the CDR3: TGTGCTAGCAGCCCAATAGGAGGGACAGATACGCAGTATTTT.